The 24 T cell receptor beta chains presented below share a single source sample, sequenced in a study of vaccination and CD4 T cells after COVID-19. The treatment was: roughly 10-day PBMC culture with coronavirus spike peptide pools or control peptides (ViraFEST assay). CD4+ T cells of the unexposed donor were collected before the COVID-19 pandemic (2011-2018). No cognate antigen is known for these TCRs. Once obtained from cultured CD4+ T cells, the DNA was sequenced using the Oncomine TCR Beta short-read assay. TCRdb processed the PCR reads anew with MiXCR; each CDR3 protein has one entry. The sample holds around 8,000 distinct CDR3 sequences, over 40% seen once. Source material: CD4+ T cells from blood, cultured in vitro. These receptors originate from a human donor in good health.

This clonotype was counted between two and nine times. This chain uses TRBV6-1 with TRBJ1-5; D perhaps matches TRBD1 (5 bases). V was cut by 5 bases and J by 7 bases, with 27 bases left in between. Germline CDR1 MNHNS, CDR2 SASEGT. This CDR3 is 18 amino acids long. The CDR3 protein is CASSRDLIGAVGNQPQHF. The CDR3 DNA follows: TGTGCCAGCAGTAGGGACCTCATCGGGGCAGTCGGAAACCAGCCCCAGCATTTT.

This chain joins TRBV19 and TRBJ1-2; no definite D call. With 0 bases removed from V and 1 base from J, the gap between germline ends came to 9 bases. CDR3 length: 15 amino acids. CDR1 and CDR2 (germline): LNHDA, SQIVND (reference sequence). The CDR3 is CASSIDQGLNYGYTF. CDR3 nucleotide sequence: TGTGCCAGTAGTATAGACCAAGGGCTTAACTATGGCTACACCTTC. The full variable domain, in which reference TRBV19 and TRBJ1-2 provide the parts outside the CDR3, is DGGITQSPKYLFRKEGQNVTLSCEQNLNHDAMYWYRQDPGQGLRLIYYSQIVNDFQKGDIAEGYSVSREKKESFPLTVTSAQKNPTAFYLCASSIDQGLNYGYTFGSGTRLTVV.

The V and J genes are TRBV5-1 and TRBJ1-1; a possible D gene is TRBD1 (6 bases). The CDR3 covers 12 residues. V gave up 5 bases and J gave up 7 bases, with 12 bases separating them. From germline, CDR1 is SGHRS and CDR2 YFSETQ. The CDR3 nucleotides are TGCGCCAGCAGATATGGACAGAGTGAAGCTTTCTTT. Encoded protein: CASRYGQSEAFF. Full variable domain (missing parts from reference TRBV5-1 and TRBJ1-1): KAGVTQTPRYLIKTRGQQVTLSCSPISGHRSVSWYQQTPGQGLQFLFEYFSETQRNKGNFPGRFSGRQFSNSRSEMNVSTLELGDSALYLCASRYGQSEAFFGQGTRLTVV.

CDR3 amino acids: CASSSGLVGKTQYF. As DNA, the CDR3 is TGTGCCAGCAGCTCGGGACTAGTCGGGAAGACCCAGTACTTC. The chain carries TRBV7-3 and TRBJ2-5, with TRBD2 identical over 8 bases. CDR1 is SGHTA and CDR2 is FQGTGA in the germline V gene. CDR3 size: 14 residues. V shed 4 bases, J shed 6 bases, and the junction held 7 bases outside the gene matches.

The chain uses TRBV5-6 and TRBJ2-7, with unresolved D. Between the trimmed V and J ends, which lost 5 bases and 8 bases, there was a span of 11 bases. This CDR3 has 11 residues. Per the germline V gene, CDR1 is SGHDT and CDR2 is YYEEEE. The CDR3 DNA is TGTGCCAGCAGTCGGCAAGCCCAGCAGTACTTC. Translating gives CASSRQAQQYF.

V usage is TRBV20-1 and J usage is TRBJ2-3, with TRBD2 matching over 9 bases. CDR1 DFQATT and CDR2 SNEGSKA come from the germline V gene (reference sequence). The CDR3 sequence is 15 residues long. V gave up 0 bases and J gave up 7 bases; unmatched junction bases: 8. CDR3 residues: CSAREPGLASHTQYF. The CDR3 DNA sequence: TGCAGTGCTAGAGAACCGGGACTAGCTTCCCATACGCAGTATTTT.

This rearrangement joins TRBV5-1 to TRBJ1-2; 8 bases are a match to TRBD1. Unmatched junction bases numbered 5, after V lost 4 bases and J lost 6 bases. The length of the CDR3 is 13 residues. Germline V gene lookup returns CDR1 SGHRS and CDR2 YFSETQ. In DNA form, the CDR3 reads TGCGCCAGCAGCACGGACAGGGCGAATGGCTACACCTTC. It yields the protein CASSTDRANGYTF.

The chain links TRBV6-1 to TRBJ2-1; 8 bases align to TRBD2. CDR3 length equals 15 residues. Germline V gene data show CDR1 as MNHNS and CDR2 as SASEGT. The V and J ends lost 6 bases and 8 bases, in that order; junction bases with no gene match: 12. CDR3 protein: CASSLGLGGVDEQFF. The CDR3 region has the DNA TGTGCCAGCAGCCTGGGACTAGGGGGGGTAGATGAGCAGTTCTTC.

The CDR3 DNA reads as TGTGCCAGCTCGGCGGCCTCCCTGCAAGGTGAGCAGTTCTTC. It encodes CASSAASLQGEQFF. The chain recombines TRBV6-1 with TRBJ2-1; D gene uncertain. The CDR3 totals 14 residues. The germline CDR1 and CDR2 sequences are MNHNS and SASEGT. V was cut by 8 bases and J by 9 bases, with 20 bases left in between.

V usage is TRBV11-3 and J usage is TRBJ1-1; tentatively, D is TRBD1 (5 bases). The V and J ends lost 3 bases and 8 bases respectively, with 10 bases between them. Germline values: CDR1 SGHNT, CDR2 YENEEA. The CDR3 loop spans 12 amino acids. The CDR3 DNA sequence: TGTGCCAGCAGCTTGGGCGCAGGGGAAGCTTTCTTT. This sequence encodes CASSLGAGEAFF.

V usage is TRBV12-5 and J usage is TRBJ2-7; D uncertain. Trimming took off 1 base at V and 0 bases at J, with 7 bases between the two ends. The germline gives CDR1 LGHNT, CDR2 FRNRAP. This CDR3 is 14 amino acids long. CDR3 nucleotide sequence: TGTGCTAGTGGTTTGGCGGGTCTCTCCTACGAGCAGTACTTC. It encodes CASGLAGLSYEQYF.

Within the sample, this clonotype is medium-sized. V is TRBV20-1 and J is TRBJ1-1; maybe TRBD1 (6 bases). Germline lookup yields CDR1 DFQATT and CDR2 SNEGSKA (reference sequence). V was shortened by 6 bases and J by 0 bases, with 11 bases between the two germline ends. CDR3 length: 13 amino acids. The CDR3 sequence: CSAPGQMNTEAFF. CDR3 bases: TGCAGTGCCCCCGGACAGATGAACACTGAAGCTTTCTTT.

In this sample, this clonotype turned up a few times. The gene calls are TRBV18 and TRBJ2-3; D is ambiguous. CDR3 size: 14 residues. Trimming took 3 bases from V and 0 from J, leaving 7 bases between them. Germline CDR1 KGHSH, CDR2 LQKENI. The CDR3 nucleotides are TGTGCCAGCTCACCGACGACAAGCACAGATACGCAGTATTTT. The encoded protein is CASSPTTSTDTQYF.

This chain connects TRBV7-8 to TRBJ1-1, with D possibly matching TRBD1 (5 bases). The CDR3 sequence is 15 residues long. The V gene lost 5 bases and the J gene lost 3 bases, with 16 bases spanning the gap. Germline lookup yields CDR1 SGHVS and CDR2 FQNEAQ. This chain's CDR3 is CASSPIGRGDTEAFF. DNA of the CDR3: TGTGCCAGCAGCCCAATAGGACGGGGGGACACTGAAGCTTTCTTT. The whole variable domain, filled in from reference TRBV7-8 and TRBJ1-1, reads GAGVSQSPRYKVAKRGQDVALRCDPISGHVSLFWYQQALGQGPEFLTYFQNEAQLDKSGLPSDRFFAERPEGSVSTLKIQRTQQEDSAVYLCASSPIGRGDTEAFFGQGTRLTVV.

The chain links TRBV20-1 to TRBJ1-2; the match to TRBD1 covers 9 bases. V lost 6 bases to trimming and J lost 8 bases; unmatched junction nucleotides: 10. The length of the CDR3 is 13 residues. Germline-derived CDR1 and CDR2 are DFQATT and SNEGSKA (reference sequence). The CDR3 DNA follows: TGCAGTGCGGCAAGGGGACAGGGTGGCGGCTACACCTTC. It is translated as CSAARGQGGGYTF.

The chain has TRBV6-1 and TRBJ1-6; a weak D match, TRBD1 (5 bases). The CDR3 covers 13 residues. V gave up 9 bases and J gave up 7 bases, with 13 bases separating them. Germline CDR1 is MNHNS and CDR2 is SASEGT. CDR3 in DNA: TGTGCCAGTATGACAGAGTCAAATTCACCCCTCCACTTT. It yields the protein CASMTESNSPLHF.

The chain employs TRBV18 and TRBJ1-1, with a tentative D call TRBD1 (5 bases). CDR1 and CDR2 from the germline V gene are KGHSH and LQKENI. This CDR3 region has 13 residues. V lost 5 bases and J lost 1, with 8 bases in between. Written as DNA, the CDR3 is TGTGCCAGCTCAGCACAGGAGAACACTGAAGCTTTCTTT. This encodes CASSAQENTEAFF.

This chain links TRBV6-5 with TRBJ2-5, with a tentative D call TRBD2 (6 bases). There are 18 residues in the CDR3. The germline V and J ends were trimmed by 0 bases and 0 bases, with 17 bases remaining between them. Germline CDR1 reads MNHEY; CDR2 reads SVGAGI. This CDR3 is CASSYSIGRLLDQETQYF. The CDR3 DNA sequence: TGTGCCAGCAGTTACTCGATAGGGAGGCTCCTAGACCAAGAGACCCAGTACTTC.

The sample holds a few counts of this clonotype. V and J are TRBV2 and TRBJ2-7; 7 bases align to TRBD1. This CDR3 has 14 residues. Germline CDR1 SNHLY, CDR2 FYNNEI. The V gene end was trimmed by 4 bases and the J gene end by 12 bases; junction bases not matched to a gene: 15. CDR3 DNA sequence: TGTGCCAGCAGTGTCGGGGACAGTCCTACGACTGGGTACTTC. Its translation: CASSVGDSPTTGYF.

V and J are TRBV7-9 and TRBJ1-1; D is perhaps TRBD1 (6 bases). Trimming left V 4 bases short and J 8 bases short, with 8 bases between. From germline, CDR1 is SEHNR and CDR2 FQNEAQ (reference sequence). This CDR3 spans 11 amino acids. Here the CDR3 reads CASSSGTEAFF. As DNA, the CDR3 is TGTGCCAGCAGCTCCGGGACAGAAGCTTTCTTT.

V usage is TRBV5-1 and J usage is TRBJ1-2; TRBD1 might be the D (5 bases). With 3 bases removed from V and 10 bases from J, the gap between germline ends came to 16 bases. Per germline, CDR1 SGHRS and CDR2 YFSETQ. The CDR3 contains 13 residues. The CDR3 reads CASSSGTPGDYTF. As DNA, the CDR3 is TGCGCCAGCAGCTCGGGGACCCCGGGCGACTACACCTTC.

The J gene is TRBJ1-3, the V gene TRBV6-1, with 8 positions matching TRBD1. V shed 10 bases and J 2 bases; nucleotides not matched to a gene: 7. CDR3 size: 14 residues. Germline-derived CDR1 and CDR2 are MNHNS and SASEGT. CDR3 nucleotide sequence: TGTGCCACCCTGGGGACAGGCGCTGGAAACACCATATATTTT. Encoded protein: CATLGTGAGNTIYF.

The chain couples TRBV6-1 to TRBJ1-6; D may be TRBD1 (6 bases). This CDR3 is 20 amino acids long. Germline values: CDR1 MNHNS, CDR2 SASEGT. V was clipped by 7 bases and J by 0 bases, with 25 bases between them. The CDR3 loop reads CASTNTQGSSSSSYNSPLHF. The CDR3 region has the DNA TGTGCCAGCACTAACACACAGGGATCTAGCTCCAGCTCCTATAATTCACCCCTCCACTTT.

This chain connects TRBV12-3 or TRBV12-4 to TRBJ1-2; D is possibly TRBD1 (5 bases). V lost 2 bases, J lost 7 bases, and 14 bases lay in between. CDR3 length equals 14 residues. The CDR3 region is CASSLPGVSFGYTF. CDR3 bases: TGTGCCAGCAGTTTACCGGGGGTGAGTTTTGGCTACACCTTC.